This TCR beta chain was documented in a study of preoperative IRX-2 immunotherapy in early breast cancer. TCRdb's table, derived via immunoSEQ multiplex PCR, lists solely in-frame clones and lacks some. The sample records approximately 100,000 clones, about nine tenths being singletons. The treatment was: preoperative locoregional IRX-2 cytokine immunotherapy. Patients received preoperative, locoregional IRX-2 cytokine immunotherapy in a phase Ib study. The specimen was tumor tissue, collected after IRX-2 immunotherapy. The TCR sequence derives from a human donor with breast cancer.

Here the CDR3 reads CASSPLAAPDSPLHF. The DNA for the CDR3 is TGTGCCAGCAGTCCCCTTGCGGCCCCGGATTCACCCCTCCACTTT. The genes are TRBV28 and TRBJ1-6; D gene ambiguous. The CDR3 loop spans 15 amino acids. CDR1 is MDHEN, CDR2 SYDVKM, per germline. The V gene lost 5 bases and the J gene lost 8 bases, with 16 bases spanning the gap.